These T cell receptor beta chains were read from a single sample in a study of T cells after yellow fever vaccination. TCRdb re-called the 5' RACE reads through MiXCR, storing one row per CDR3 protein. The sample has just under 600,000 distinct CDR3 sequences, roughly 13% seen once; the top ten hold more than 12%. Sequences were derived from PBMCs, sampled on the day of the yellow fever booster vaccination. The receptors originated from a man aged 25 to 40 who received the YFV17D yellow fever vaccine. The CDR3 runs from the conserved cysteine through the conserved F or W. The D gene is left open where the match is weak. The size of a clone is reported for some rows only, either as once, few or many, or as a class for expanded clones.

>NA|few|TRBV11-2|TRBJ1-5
CASSPTRNPLPQHF
TGTGCCAGCAGCCCCACAAGAAATCCTTTGCCCCAGCATTTT
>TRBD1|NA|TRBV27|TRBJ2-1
CASSSRTGVSNEQFF
TGTGCCAGCAGTTCCCGGACAGGGGTTTCGAATGAGCAGTTCTTC
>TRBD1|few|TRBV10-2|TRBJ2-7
CAASGQGASEQYF
TGCGCCGCCAGTGGACAGGGGGCATCCGAGCAGTACTTC
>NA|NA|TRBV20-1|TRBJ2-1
CSASLALFSYNEQFF
TGCAGTGCTAGTCTAGCGCTATTCTCCTACAATGAGCAGTTCTTC
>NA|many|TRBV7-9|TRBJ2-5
CASSKTQETQYF
TGTGCCAGCAGCAAAACCCAGGAGACCCAGTACTTC
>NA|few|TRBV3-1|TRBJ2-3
CASSHYLGDTQYF
TGTGCCAGCAGCCACTACTTAGGGGATACGCAGTATTTT
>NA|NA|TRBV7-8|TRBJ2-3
CASSLAFNTRTDTQYF
TGTGCCAGCAGCTTAGCATTTAACACTCGCACAGATACGCAGTATTTT
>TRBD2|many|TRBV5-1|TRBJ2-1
CASRVAGWNNEQFF
TGCGCCAGCAGGGTAGCGGGGTGGAACAATGAGCAGTTCTTC
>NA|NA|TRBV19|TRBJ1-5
CASSIDHRGRQPQHF
TGTGCCAGTAGTATAGATCATCGCGGTAGACAGCCCCAGCATTTT
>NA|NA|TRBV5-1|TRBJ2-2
CASSLRLAGVPGSCFF
NA
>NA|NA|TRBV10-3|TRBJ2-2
CAISELPGELFF
TGTGCCATCAGTGAGCTACCCGGGGAGCTGTTTTTT
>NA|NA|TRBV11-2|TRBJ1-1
CASSPRPRDTEAFF
TGTGCCAGCAGCCCTAGGCCCAGGGACACTGAAGCTTTCTTT
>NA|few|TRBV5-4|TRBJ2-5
CASSFLGLTSSGTQYF
TGTGCCAGCAGCTTTTTGGGGTTAACGTCCAGCGGGACCCAGTACTTC
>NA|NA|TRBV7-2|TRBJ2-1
CASSPTPGWVNEQFF
TGTGCCAGCAGCCCAACCCCGGGGTGGGTGAATGAGCAGTTCTTC
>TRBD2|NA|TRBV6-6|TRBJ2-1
CASTTSGIYEQFF
TGTGCCAGCACAACTAGCGGGATCTATGAGCAGTTCTTC
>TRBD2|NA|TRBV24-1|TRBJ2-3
CATSDSSSGAQYF
TGTGCCACCAGTGATTCCTCTAGCGGGGCGCAGTATTTT
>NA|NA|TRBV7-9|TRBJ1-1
CASSLSYGANTEAFF
TGTGCCAGCAGCCTCAGTTATGGGGCGAACACTGAAGCTTTCTTT
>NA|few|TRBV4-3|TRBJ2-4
CASSQTLDKNIQYF
TGCGCCAGCAGCCAGACCCTCGACAAAAACATTCAGTACTTC
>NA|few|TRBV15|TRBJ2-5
CATSRESFRETQYF
TGTGCCACCAGCAGAGAAAGCTTTCGAGAGACCCAGTACTTC
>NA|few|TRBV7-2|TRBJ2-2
CASSFQGFGGELFF
TGTGCCAGCAGCTTTCAGGGGTTCGGCGGGGAGCTGTTTTTT
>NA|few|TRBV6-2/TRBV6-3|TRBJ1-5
CASSYLASNQPQHF
TGTGCCAGCAGTTACTTGGCTTCCAATCAGCCCCAGCATTTT
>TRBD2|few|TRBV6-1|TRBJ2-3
CASSEFSRESDTQYF
TGTGCCAGCAGTGAATTCTCGCGGGAGTCAGATACGCAGTATTTT
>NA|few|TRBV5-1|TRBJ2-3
CASSLEGDFGWDTQYF
TGCGCCAGCAGCCTGGAGGGGGACTTTGGGTGGGATACGCAGTATTTT